This T cell receptor (beta chain) was sequenced in a study of T cells after yellow fever vaccination. Study findings and constraints: Subsequent to the booster, the majority of primary-vaccination clones reappeared (around 96% CD4, approximately 90% CD8).

The length of the CDR3 is 13 residues. Germline V lookup: CDR1 SGHNT, CDR2 YYREEE (reference sequence). The germline V and J ends were trimmed by 4 bases and 5 bases, with 13 bases remaining between them. The 5'RACE template-switching step produced TCR cDNA and added a universal primer site and UMIs. One entry per CDR3 protein results from TCRdb running MiXCR on the 5' RACE reads. The table lists about 240,000 distinct CDR3 sequences, about 7% of them singletons, with about 0.9% in the top ten. This clonotype was picked up a small number of times. Its antigen is not identified. The clonotype comes from a man in his thirties or forties who received the YFV17D yellow fever vaccine. This chain connects TRBV5-4 to TRBJ2-7, with TRBD2 as a possible D gene (6 bases). Sequenced material: CD4+ T cells sorted from PBMCs, taken 15 days after the yellow fever booster vaccination. In nucleotides, the CDR3 is TGTGCCAGCAGCCCCCCGCGGGGCGACGAGCAGTACTTC. Translated, it gives CASSPPRGDEQYF.